This T cell receptor (beta chain) was recovered during a study of blood T cell repertoires in COVID-19. In the study overall: T cells, B-cell-depleted T cells, or PBMCs provided the cDNA or gDNA that served as material.

Germline CDR1 is SQVTM and CDR2 is ANQGSEA. With V trimmed by 4 bases and J by 5 bases, 8 bases remained unmatched. CDR3 length equals 16 residues. As processed by the authors: How many nucleated cells were present was estimated from reference gene primer amplification. Data came from immunoSEQ multiplex PCR; TCRdb stores just in-frame clones and leaves some out. The V and J calls and clone size were taken over from that table, and D and trimming were inferred from the DNA. Of more than 200,000 clones listed, roughly nine tenths are singletons. The chain joins TRBV29-1 to TRBJ2-5; 15 bases match TRBD2. Sample: peripheral blood. This TCR was sampled from a man between 35 and 55 years old with acute or convalescent COVID-19. The DNA for the CDR3 is TGCAGCGTTGTAGGACTAGCGGGGGGGCACACCGAGACCCAGTACTTC. Translating gives CSVVGLAGGHTETQYF.